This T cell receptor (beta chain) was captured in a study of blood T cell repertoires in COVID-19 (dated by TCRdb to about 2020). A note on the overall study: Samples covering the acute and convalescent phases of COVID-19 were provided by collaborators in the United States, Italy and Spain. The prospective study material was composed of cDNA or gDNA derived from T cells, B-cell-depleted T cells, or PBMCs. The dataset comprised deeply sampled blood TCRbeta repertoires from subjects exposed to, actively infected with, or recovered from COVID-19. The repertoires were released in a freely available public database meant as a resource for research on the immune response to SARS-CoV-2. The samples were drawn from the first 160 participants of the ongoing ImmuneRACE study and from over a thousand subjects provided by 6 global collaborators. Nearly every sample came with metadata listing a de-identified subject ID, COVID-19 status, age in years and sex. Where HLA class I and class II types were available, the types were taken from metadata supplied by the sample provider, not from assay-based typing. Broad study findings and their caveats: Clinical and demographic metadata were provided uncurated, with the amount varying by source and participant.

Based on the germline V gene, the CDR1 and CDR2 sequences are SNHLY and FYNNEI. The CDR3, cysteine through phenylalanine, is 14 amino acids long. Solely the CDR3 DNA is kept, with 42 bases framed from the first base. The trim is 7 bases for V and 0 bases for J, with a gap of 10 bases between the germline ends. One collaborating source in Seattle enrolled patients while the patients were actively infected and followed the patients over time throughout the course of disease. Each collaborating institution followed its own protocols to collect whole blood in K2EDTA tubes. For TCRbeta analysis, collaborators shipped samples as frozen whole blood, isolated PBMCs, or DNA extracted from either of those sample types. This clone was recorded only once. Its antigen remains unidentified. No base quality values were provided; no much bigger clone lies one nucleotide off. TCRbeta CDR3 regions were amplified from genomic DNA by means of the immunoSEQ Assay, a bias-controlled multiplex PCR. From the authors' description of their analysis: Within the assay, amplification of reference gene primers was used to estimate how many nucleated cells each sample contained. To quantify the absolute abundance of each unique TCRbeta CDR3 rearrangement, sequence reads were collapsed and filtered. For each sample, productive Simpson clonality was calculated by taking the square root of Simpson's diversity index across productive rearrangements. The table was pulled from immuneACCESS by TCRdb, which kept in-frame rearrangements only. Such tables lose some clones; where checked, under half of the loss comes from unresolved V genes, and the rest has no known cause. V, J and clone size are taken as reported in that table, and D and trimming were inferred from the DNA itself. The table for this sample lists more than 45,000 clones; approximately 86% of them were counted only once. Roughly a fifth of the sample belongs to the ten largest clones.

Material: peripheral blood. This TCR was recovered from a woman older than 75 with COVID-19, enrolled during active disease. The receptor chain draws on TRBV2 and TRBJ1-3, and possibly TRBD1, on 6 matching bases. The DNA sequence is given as TGTGCCAGCAAGGACAGCCCCTCTGGAAACACCATATATTTT. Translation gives CASKDSPSGNTIYF.